The 21 T cell receptor beta chains reported below all come from one sample, sequenced in a study of T cell clonality in common variable immunodeficiency. Clones were read by immunoSEQ multiplex PCR, and TCRdb kept only the in-frame ones, dropping some. This sample carries around 81,000 clones, none of them present only once. Sequences were obtained from peripheral blood mononuclear cells. The receptors derive from a person aged 18 to 75 in good health.

There are a few counts of this clone. The observed sequence ends 3 residues before the CDR3 terminus, with the missing tail filled in from the germline J gene. The chain has TRBV30 and TRBJ1-1, with TRBD1 matching 8 bases. J was trimmed by 2 bases and V by 2 bases; bases with no gene match: 7. The CDR3 extends over 15 amino acids. Germline CDR1 GTSNPN, CDR2 SVGIG (reference sequence). CDR3 bases read: TGTGCCTGGAGTAATTTCGGGACAGGAAACACTGAA. Amino acids: CAWSNFGTGNTE. From start to end, the CDR3 is CAWSNFGTGNTEAFF.

This clone was picked up many times. Read data end 3 residues before the CDR3 end; the end is taken from the germline J gene. V gene TRBV5-1 combines with J gene TRBJ2-3; 16 bases align to TRBD2. The CDR3 contains 17 residues. V was clipped by 4 bases and J by 4 bases; unmatched bases: 6. CDR1 SGHRS and CDR2 YFSETQ come from the germline V gene. CDR3 residues: CASSTGLAGGYADTQYF. Incomplete CDR3 DNA: TGCGCCAGCAGCACGGGACTAGCGGGAGGGTACGCAGATACG.

This clone was seen repeatedly, ten times or more. The CDR3 end lies 3 residues beyond the end of the read and is filled in from the germline J gene. This chain links TRBV20-1 with TRBJ2-1; possible D gene TRBD2, 5 bases. CDR3 size: 19 residues. Germline-derived CDR1 and CDR2 are DFQATT and SNEGSKA (reference sequence). Trimming cost V 6 bases and J 4 bases, with 31 bases left between them. The CDR3 sequence is CSAIEGSTGKAYLYNEQFF. The sequenced CDR3 bases are TGCAGTGCCATAGAGGGCTCGACGGGGAAGGCGTACTTATACAATGAG.

Ten or more counts support this clone. The read halts 3 residues ahead of the CDR3 end, with the missing end drawn from the germline J gene. This chain links TRBV19 with TRBJ1-2; 8 positions match TRBD1. The CDR3 has 15 amino acids. Losses at the gene ends were 9 bases for V and 0 bases for J; bases not matched to a gene: 9. CDR1 LNHDA and CDR2 SQIVND come from the germline V gene (reference sequence). The sequenced CDR3 bases are TGTGCCAGCCGACAGGGGCGTCTAGCTAACTATGGC. It yields the protein CASRQGRLANYG. The CDR3 in its entirety is CASRQGRLANYGYTF. The variable domain in full, with the rest retrieved from reference TRBV19 and TRBJ1-2, is DGGITQSPKYLFRKEGQNVTLSCEQNLNHDAMYWYRQDPGQGLRLIYYSQIVNDFQKGDIAEGYSVSREKKESFPLTVTSAQKNPTAFYLCASRQGRLANYGYTFGSGTRLTVV.

This clone came up many times. The read stops 3 residues short of the end of the CDR3; the missing end is completed from the germline J gene. J is TRBJ2-1 and V is TRBV7-8; 7 bases are shared with TRBD2. CDR1 and CDR2 (germline): SGHVS, FQNEAQ. The CDR3 totals 13 residues. V lost 5 bases, J lost 7 bases, and 5 bases stayed unmatched. The chain's CDR3 is CASSGLVRNEQFF. The DNA read from the CDR3 is TGTGCCAGCAGCGGACTAGTACGGAATGAG.

This clone was recorded many times. The CDR3 extends 3 residues past the end of the read, so its final part is completed from the germline J gene. The rearrangement links TRBV6-1 to TRBJ1-3; D might be TRBD1 (5 bases). The germline V gene encodes CDR1 MNHNS and CDR2 SASEGT. Trimming took off 4 bases at V and 0 bases at J, with 10 bases between the two ends. This CDR3 has 15 amino acids. CDR3 bases read: TGTGCCAGCAGTGGGTTGGGGCACTCTGGAAACACC. Encoded protein: CASSGLGHSGNT. The full CDR3 is CASSGLGHSGNTIYF.

In its sample, this clone was seen many times. The read ends 3 residues shy of where the CDR3 ends; the end is completed using the germline J gene. The chain has TRBV19 and TRBJ2-5; D possibly corresponds to TRBD1 (6 bases). CDR1 LNHDA and CDR2 SQIVND come from the germline V gene (reference sequence). CDR3 length: 17 residues. Trimming removed 5 bases from V and 3 bases from J, with 22 bases in between. The DNA read from the CDR3 is TGTGCCAGTAGTGCCGCGAGGGGGTTCGCGGTAAAAGAGACC. Encoded protein: CASSAARGFAVKET. The full CDR3 is CASSAARGFAVKETQYF.

This clone was recorded many times. From the germline J gene comes the end of the CDR3, since the read stops 3 residues before it. The V and J genes are TRBV5-6 and TRBJ2-5, with 8 positions matching TRBD2. With V trimmed by 6 bases and J by 4 bases, 11 bases remained unmatched. CDR3 length: 15 residues. CDR1 is SGHDT and CDR2 is YYEEEE in the germline V gene. Incomplete CDR3 DNA: TGTGCCAGCACCCTGAACGCGGCGGGAGGAGAGACC. Its protein product is CASTLNAAGGET. The full CDR3 protein reads CASTLNAAGGETQYF.

This clone was seen ten or more times. The read finishes 3 residues shy of the CDR3 end, and the germline J gene is used to complete it. This chain uses TRBV2 with TRBJ2-1, with 11 bases aligning to TRBD2. The CDR3 is made up of 14 amino acids. After removal of 10 bases from V and 7 bases from J, the junction contained 9 bases not matched to a gene. Germline V gene sequence: CDR1 SNHLY, CDR2 FYNNEI. The CDR3 DNA, read in part, is TGTGCCACCAAACTTGGGACTAGCGGTAATGAG. Its protein is CATKLGTSGNE. The entire CDR3 sequence reads CATKLGTSGNEQFF.

Worth noting for this clone: Coverage ceases 3 residues before the CDR3 finishes, and the germline J gene fills in the end. The chain uses TRBV2 and TRBJ2-7, with 10 bases that match TRBD2. The CDR3 contains 16 residues. The V gene's germline CDR1 is SNHLY and CDR2 FYNNEI. With V trimmed by 0 bases and J by 6 bases, 8 bases remained unmatched. The CDR3 spells CASSEAWLAGVSEQYF. The sequenced part of the CDR3 DNA is TGTGCCAGCAGTGAAGCATGGCTAGCGGGAGTATCCGAG.

This clone was seen ten or more times. Germline is not matched at one junction end, which may reflect a read error. The CDR3 end lies 3 residues beyond the end of the read and is filled in from the germline J gene. The chain recombines TRBV7-7 with TRBJ2-3; 11 nucleotides line up with TRBD2. Per the germline V gene, CDR1 is SSHAT and CDR2 is FNYEAQ (reference sequence). The CDR3 consists of 15 residues. Incomplete CDR3 DNA: TGTGCTAGCAGCCCGGGACTAGCGGAGACAGATACG. Translation gives CASSPGLAETDT. The complete CDR3 sequence is CASSPGLAETDTQYF.

This clone was seen many times. The read halts 3 residues ahead of the CDR3 end, with the missing end drawn from the germline J gene. V and J are TRBV18 and TRBJ1-3; TRBD1 aligns across 9 bases. From germline, CDR1 is KGHSH and CDR2 LQKENI. This CDR3 region has 15 residues. The V segment lost 3 bases and the J segment 3 bases; nucleotides outside the gene matches: 3. The sequenced CDR3 bases are TGTGCCAGCTCACCGCCGGGACAGGGTGGAAACACC. This codes for CASSPPGQGGNT. The full CDR3 reads CASSPPGQGGNTIYF.

This clone was seen repeatedly, ten times or more. The DNA ends 3 residues before the CDR3 does, and the rest of the CDR3 is filled in from the germline J gene. V gene TRBV18 combines with J gene TRBJ1-2; 7 bases match TRBD1. Germline lookup yields CDR1 KGHSH and CDR2 LQKENI. This CDR3 has 15 residues. V shed 5 bases and J 2 bases; nucleotides not matched to a gene: 8. CDR3 loop: CASSVPGTANYGYTF. The sequenced CDR3 bases are TGTGCCAGCTCAGTGCCCGGGACAGCCAACTATGGC.

This clone was observed many times. One end of the junction is discordant with germline, which a read error may explain. The sequenced fragment ends 3 residues before the CDR3 boundary, so the rest is inferred from the germline J gene. The V gene is TRBV7-2, the J gene TRBJ1-2, with a weak D call TRBD1 (5 bases). CDR3 length: 15 residues. The V gene's germline CDR1 is SGHTA and CDR2 FQGNSA. The chain's CDR3 is CASSLAGGAGYGYTF. Partial CDR3 DNA: TGTGCCAGCAGCCTAGCCGGGGGTGCCGGCTATGGC.

This clone was observed at least ten times. With the read ending 3 residues before the CDR3 end, the germline J gene is used to fill in that end. The V call is TRBV15, the J call TRBJ2-3; no reliable D call. V lost 0 bases to trimming and J lost 3 bases, with 4 bases between them. Germline assignment: CDR1 LNHNV and CDR2 YYDKDF (reference sequence). The CDR3 extends over 13 amino acids. The chain's CDR3 is CATSRDQTDTQYF. The sequenced part of the CDR3 DNA is TGTGCCACCAGCAGAGATCAGACAGATACG.

In its sample, this clone was seen many times. Read data end 3 residues before the CDR3 end; the end is taken from the germline J gene. V and J are TRBV19 and TRBJ2-3; a weak D match, TRBD1 (5 bases). Germline assignment: CDR1 LNHDA and CDR2 SQIVND (reference sequence). The CDR3 has 13 amino acids. The V and J ends lost 3 bases and 3 bases respectively, with 7 bases between them. The CDR3 sequence is CASSIKGTDTQYF. CDR3 DNA (partial): TGTGCCAGTAGTATTAAGGGGACAGATACG.

This clone was picked up many times. Partial CDR3 DNA: TGTGCCAGCAGCTTAAGGTCTGGAAACACC. This sequence encodes CASSLRSGNT. In full, the CDR3 is CASSLRSGNTIYF. The chain recombines TRBV7-9 with TRBJ1-3; the D is unclear. From the germline J gene comes the end of the CDR3, since the read stops 3 residues before it. V dropped 2 bases and J dropped 1 base, with 3 bases sitting between them. The CDR3 is 13 residues long. Germline V lookup: CDR1 SEHNR, CDR2 FQNEAQ (reference sequence).

This clone was seen ten or more times. The CDR3 goes on 3 residues after the read ends, and that part is filled in from the germline J gene. The chain recombines TRBV5-1 with TRBJ2-1, with 8 positions matching TRBD1. The trim removed 5 bases at V and 6 bases at J, leaving 7 bases unmatched. CDR1 and CDR2 from the germline V gene are SGHRS and YFSETQ. This CDR3 spans 14 amino acids. Here the CDR3 reads CASSQRTGGNEQFF. The DNA read from the CDR3 is TGCGCCAGCAGTCAGCGAACAGGGGGCAATGAG.

This clone was seen many times. The missing CDR3 end, 3 residues past where the read stops, is filled in from the germline J gene. The J gene is TRBJ2-1, the V gene TRBV6-2 or TRBV6-3, with TRBD2 matching over 12 bases. CDR3 length: 14 residues. V was pared by 8 bases and J by 7 bases, with 6 bases of the junction left unmatched. Germline CDR1 reads MNHEY; CDR2 reads SVGEGT. Partial CDR3 DNA: TGTGCCAGCCACCTAGCGGGAGGGGGTAATGAG. It specifies CASHLAGGGNE. The entire CDR3 is CASHLAGGGNEQFF.

In this sample, this clone turned up many times. The CDR3 end is not reached by the read, which stops 3 residues before it; the germline J gene fills it in. The V gene is TRBV10-1, the J gene TRBJ2-7; 9 bases fit TRBD1. J gave up 4 bases and V 0 bases, and 4 bases lay outside the gene matches. The CDR3 totals 15 residues. Germline V gives CDR1 WNHNN, CDR2 SYGVQD (reference sequence). CDR3 DNA (partial): TGCGCCAGCAGTGAGTCCGGGACAGGGAGTTACGAG. This sequence encodes CASSESGTGSYE. From start to end, the CDR3 is CASSESGTGSYEQYF.

This clone was found many times. The read terminates 3 residues before the CDR3 end, so the remaining end is supplied by the germline J gene. The chain links TRBV5-5 to TRBJ2-5, with D perhaps matching TRBD2 (6 bases). Germline CDR1 reads SGHKS; CDR2 reads YYEKEE (reference sequence). The CDR3 sequence is 13 residues long. Trimming pared 4 bases from V and 0 bases from J, leaving 7 bases between. CDR3 region: CASSRDYQETQYF. Partial CDR3 DNA: TGTGCCAGCAGCCGGGACTACCAAGAGACC.